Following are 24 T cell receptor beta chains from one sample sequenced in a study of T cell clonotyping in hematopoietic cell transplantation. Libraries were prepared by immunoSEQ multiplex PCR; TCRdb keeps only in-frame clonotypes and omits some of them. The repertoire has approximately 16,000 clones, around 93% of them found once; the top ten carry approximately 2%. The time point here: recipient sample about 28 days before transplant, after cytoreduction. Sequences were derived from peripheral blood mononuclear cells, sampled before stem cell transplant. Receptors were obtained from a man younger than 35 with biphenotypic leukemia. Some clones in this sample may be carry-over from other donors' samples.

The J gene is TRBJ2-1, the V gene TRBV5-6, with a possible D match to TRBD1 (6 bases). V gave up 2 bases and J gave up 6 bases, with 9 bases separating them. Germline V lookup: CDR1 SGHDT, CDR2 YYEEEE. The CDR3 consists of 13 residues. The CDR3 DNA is TGTGCCAGCAGCTTTGGCAGGGGCAATGAGCAGTTCTTC. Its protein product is CASSFGRGNEQFF.

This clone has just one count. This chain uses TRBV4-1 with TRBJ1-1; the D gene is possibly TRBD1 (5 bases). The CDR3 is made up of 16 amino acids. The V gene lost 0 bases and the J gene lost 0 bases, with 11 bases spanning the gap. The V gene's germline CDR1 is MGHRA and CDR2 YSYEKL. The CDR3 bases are TGCGCCAGCAGCCAAGACTCGAGGGGCATGAACACTGAAGCTTTCTTT. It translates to CASSQDSRGMNTEAFF.

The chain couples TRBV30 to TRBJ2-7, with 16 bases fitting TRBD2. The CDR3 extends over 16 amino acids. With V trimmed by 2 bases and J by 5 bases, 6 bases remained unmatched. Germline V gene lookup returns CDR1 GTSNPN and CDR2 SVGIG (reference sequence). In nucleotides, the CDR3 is TGTGCCTGGAGTTCGGGACTAGCGGGAGGGACTGACGAGCAGTACTTC. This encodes CAWSSGLAGGTDEQYF. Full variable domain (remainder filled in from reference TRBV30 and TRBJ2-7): SQTIHQWPATLVQPVGSPLSLECTVEGTSNPNLYWYRQAAGRGLQLLFYSVGIGQISSEVPQNLSASRPQDRQFILSSKKLLLSDSGFYLCAWSSGLAGGTDEQYFGPGTRLTVT.

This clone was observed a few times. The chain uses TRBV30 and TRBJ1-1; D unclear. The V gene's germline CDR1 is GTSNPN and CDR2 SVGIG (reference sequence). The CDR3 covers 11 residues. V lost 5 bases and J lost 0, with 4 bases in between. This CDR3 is CAWYLNTEAFF. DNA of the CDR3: TGTGCCTGGTACCTGAACACTGAAGCTTTCTTT. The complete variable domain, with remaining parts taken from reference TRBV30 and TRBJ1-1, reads SQTIHQWPATLVQPVGSPLSLECTVEGTSNPNLYWYRQAAGRGLQLLFYSVGIGQISSEVPQNLSASRPQDRQFILSSKKLLLSDSGFYLCAWYLNTEAFFGQGTRLTVV.

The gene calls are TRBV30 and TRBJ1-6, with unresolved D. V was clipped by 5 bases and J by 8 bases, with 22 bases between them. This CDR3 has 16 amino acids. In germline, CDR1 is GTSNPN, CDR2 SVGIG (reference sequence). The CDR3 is CAWLPGGSPRDSPLHF. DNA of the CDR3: TGTGCCTGGCTGCCAGGAGGCAGTCCTAGGGATTCACCCCTCCACTTT.

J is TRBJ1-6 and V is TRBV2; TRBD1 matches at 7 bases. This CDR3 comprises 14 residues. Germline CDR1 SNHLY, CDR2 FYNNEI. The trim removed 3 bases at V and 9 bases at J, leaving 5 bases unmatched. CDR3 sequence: CASSDQGEGSPLHF. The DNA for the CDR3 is TGTGCCAGCAGTGATCAGGGGGAGGGTTCACCCCTCCACTTT.

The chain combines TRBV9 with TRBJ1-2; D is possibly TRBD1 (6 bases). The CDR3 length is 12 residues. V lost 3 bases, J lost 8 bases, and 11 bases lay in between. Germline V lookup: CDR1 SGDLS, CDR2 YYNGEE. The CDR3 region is CASSATGSGYTF. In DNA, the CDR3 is TGTGCCAGCAGCGCTACAGGGAGCGGCTACACCTTC.

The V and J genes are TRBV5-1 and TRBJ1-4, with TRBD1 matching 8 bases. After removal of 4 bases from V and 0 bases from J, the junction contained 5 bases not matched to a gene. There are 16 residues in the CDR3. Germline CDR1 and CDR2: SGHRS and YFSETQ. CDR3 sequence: CASSRGQGPTNEKLFF. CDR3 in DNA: TGCGCCAGCAGCCGAGGACAGGGACCAACTAATGAAAAACTGTTTTTT.

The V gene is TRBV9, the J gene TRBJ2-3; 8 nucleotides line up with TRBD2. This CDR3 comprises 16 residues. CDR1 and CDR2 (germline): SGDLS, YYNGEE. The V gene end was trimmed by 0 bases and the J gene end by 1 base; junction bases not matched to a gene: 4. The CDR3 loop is CASSVDPGGGTDTQYF. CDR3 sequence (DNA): TGTGCCAGCAGCGTAGATCCGGGGGGGGGCACAGATACGCAGTATTTT.

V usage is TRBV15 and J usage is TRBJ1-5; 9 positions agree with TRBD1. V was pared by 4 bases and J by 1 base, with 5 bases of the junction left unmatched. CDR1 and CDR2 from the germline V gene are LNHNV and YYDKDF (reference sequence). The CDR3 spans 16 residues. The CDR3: CATSKHRGQSNQPQHF. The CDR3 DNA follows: TGTGCCACCAGCAAGCACAGGGGGCAGAGCAATCAGCCCCAGCATTTT.

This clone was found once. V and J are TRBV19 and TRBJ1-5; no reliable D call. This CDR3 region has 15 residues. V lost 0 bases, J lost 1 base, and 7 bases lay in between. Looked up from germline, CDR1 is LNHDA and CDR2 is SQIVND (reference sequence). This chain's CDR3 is CASSIDLRSNQPQHF. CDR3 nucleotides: TGTGCCAGTAGTATAGATCTGAGGAGCAATCAGCCCCAGCATTTT.

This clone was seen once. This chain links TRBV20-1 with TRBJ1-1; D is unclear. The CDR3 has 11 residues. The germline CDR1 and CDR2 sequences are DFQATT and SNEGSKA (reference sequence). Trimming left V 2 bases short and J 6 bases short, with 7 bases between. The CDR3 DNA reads TGCAGTGCTAGAAGGCTCCCTGAAGCTTTCTTT. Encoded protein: CSARRLPEAFF.

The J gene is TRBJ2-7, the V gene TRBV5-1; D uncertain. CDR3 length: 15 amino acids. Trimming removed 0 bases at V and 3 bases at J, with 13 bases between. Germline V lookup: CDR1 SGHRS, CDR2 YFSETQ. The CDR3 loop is CASSLADGPFYEQYF. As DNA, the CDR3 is TGCGCCAGCAGCTTGGCTGACGGACCTTTCTACGAGCAGTACTTC.

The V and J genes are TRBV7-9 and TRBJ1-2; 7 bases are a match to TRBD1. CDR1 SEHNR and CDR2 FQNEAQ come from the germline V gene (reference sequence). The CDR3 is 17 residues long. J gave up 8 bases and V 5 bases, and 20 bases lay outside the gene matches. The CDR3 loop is CASSPGWTGNLTGGYTF. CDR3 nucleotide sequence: TGTGCCAGCAGCCCCGGGTGGACAGGAAACTTAACAGGGGGCTACACCTTC. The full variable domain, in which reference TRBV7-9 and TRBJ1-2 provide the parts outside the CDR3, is DTGVSQNPRHKITKRGQNVTFRCDPISEHNRLYWYRQTLGQGPEFLTYFQNEAQLEKSRLLSDRFSAERPKGSFSTLEIQRTEQGDSAMYLCASSPGWTGNLTGGYTFGSGTRLTVV.

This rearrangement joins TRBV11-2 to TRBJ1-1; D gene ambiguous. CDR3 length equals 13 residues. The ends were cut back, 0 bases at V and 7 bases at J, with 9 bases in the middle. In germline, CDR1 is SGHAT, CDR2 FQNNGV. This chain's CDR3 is CASSLEIGYEAFF. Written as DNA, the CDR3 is TGTGCCAGCAGCTTAGAAATAGGATATGAAGCTTTCTTT.

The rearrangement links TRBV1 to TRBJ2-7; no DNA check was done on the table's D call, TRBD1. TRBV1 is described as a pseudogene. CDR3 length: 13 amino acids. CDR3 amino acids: CTSLRQDFYEQYF. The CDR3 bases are TGCACCAGCCTCAGACAGGACTTCTACGAGCAGTACTTC.

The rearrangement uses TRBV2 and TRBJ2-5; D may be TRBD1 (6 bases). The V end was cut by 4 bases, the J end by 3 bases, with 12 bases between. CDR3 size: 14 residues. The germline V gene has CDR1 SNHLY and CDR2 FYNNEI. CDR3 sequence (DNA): TGTGCCAGCAGTGCGGCGGCAGGGGAAGAGACCCAGTACTTC. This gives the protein CASSAAAGEETQYF.

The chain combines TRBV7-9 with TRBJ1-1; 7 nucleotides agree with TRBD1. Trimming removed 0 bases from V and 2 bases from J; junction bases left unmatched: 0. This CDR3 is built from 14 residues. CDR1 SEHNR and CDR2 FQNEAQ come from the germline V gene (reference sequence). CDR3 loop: CASSLAGGNTEAFF. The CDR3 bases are TGTGCCAGCAGCTTAGCAGGGGGCAACACTGAAGCTTTCTTT.

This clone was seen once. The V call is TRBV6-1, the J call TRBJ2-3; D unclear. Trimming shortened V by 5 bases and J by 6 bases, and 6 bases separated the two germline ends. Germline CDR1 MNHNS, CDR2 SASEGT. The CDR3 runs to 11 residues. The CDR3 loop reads CASSRVDTQYF. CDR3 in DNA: TGTGCCAGCAGTCGAGTTGATACGCAGTATTTT.

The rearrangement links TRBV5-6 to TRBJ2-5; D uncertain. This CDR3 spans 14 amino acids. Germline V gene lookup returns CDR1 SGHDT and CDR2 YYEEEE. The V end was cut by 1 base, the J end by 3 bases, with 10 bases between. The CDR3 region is CASSLSGRKETQYF. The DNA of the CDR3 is TGTGCCAGCAGCTTGTCTGGCAGAAAAGAGACCCAGTACTTC.

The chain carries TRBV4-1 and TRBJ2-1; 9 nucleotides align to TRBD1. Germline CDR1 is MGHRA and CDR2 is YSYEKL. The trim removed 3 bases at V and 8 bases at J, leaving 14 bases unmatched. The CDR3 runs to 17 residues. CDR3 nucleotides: TGCGCCAGCAGCCAGGCCACAGGGGGCGTAGGATCCCATGAGCAGTTCTTC. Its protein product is CASSQATGGVGSHEQFF.

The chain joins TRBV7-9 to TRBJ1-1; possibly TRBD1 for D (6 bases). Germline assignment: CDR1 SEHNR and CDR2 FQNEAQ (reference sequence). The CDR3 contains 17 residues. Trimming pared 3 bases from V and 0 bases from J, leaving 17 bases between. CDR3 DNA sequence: TGTGCCAGCAGCTTCCCTCCGGGGGCCATGATGAACACTGAAGCTTTCTTT. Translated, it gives CASSFPPGAMMNTEAFF.

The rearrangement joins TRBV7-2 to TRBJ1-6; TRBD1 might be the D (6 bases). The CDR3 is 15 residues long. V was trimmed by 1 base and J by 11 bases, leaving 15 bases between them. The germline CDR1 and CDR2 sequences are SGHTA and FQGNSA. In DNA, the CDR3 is TGTGCCAGCAGCTTAGGGAGGGGGGGTGACACACCCCTCCACTTT. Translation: CASSLGRGGDTPLHF.

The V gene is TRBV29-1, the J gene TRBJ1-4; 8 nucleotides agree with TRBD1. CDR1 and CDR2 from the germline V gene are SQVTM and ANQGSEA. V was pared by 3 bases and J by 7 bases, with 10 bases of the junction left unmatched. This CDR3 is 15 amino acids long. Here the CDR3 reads CSVDRVTGEGEKLFF. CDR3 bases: TGCAGCGTTGATCGAGTGACAGGGGAGGGTGAAAAACTGTTTTTT.